The 18 T cell receptor beta chains listed next were all sequenced from one sample in a study of CD8 T cells in ankylosing spondylitis. Study-level points and caveats: Seemingly distinctive of ankylosing spondylitis blood was a TCR beta motif formed by eight highly homologous variants.

No antigens are known for them. TCRdb re-derived calls from the 5' RACE reads in MiXCR, one entry per CDR3 protein. The table has roughly 450,000 distinct CDR3 sequences, 26% seen once. Input material: blood, either unsorted or a sorted T cell fraction (not recorded which). These receptors were obtained from a male donor with ankylosing spondylitis.

The table lists this clonotype with a few counts. The rearrangement uses TRBV12-3 or TRBV12-4 and TRBJ2-2; D call uncertain. The CDR3 contains 12 residues. Trimming pared 7 bases from V and 12 bases from J, leaving 15 bases between. This CDR3 reads CASNTQTRKLFF. The CDR3 bases are TGTGCCAGCAATACACAGACTCGGAAGCTGTTTTTT.

This clonotype was counted a few times. V usage is TRBV29-1 and J usage is TRBJ2-2; the D is unclear. The germline V gene encodes CDR1 SQVTM and CDR2 ANQGSEA. This CDR3 has 13 amino acids. Trimming shortened V by 1 base and J by 1 base, and 4 bases separated the two germline ends. The CDR3 is CSVEGQNTGELFF. CDR3 sequence (DNA): TGCAGCGTTGAAGGGCAGAACACCGGGGAGCTGTTTTTT.

This clonotype was observed at least ten times. The chain couples TRBV24-1 to TRBJ2-7; TRBD1 aligns across 7 bases. The CDR3 loop spans 13 amino acids. Looked up from germline, CDR1 is KGHDR and CDR2 is SFDVKD. J gave up 3 bases and V 3 bases, and 1 base lay outside the gene matches. CDR3 DNA sequence: TGTGCCACCAGTGATGGGGACAGCTACGAGCAGTACTTC. Protein product: CATSDGDSYEQYF.

This clonotype has only a few counts. The chain is built from TRBV5-1 and TRBJ2-1; TRBD2 is a possible D gene (6 bases). In germline, CDR1 is SGHRS, CDR2 YFSETQ. Deletions cut 3 bases from V and 5 bases from J, with 15 bases between. The CDR3 has 15 amino acids. CDR3 sequence: CASSSTGDLHNEQFF. CDR3 coding DNA: TGCGCCAGCAGCTCGACGGGAGACTTACACAATGAGCAGTTCTTC.

V usage is TRBV4-1 and J usage is TRBJ2-1; 15 nucleotides match TRBD2. Germline assignment: CDR1 MGHRA and CDR2 YSYEKL. The CDR3 runs 20 residues. V trimming: 3 bases; J trimming: 4 bases; junction bases outside the gene matches: 13. CDR3 in amino acids: CASSHPTGLAGGDVYNEQFF. Here the CDR3 DNA reads TGCGCCAGCAGCCATCCTACGGGACTAGCGGGAGGTGACGTTTACAATGAGCAGTTCTTC.

This clonotype turned up a few times. The chain joins TRBV19 to TRBJ2-1; 8 nucleotides agree with TRBD2. This CDR3 comprises 14 residues. CDR1 is LNHDA, CDR2 SQIVND, per germline (reference sequence). The V gene end was trimmed by 7 bases and the J gene end by 8 bases; junction bases not matched to a gene: 10. Here the CDR3 reads CASNRGGPDYEQFF. CDR3 DNA: TGTGCCAGTAATCGGGGGGGACCGGACTATGAGCAGTTCTTC.

V usage is TRBV18 and J usage is TRBJ1-2; tentatively, D is TRBD1 (5 bases). Per germline, CDR1 KGHSH and CDR2 LQKENI. CDR3 length: 14 amino acids. Trimming left V 6 bases short and J 4 bases short, with 15 bases between. This CDR3 is CASSPGTGSYGYTF. The CDR3 DNA is TGTGCCAGCTCCCCCGGTACAGGAAGCTATGGCTACACCTTC.

The J gene is TRBJ1-4, the V gene TRBV7-9; 7 nucleotides agree with TRBD1. The CDR3 covers 16 residues. Trimming at V came to 1 base and at J to 5 bases, leaving 7 bases not matched to a gene. CDR1 is SEHNR, CDR2 FQNEAQ, per germline (reference sequence). Here the CDR3 reads CASSLGDRETNEKLFF. CDR3 coding DNA: TGTGCCAGCAGCTTAGGCGACAGGGAAACGAATGAAAAACTGTTTTTT.

In this sample, this clonotype turned up a few times. This chain uses TRBV7-2 with TRBJ2-2; D gene uncertain. CDR3 size: 14 residues. The germline V and J ends were trimmed by 3 bases and 5 bases, with 10 bases remaining between them. Germline-derived CDR1 and CDR2 are SGHTA and FQGNSA. DNA for the CDR3: TGTGCCAGCAGCTTCTCGGGTTCGACCGGGGAGCTGTTTTTT. Translation gives CASSFSGSTGELFF.

The CDR3 spells CSGRGGGAGAEQYF. CDR3 DNA: TGCAGTGGCAGGGGGGGAGGGGCAGGGGCCGAGCAGTACTTC. The chain is built from TRBV20-1 and TRBJ2-7; D assignment may be TRBD1 or TRBD2 (7 bases each). Trimming removed 7 bases from V and 6 bases from J, with 22 bases in between. The CDR3 is 14 residues long. The germline V gene encodes CDR1 DFQATT and CDR2 SNEGSKA (reference sequence).

The V and J genes are TRBV20-1 and TRBJ2-1; TRBD2 agrees at 11 bases. CDR1 and CDR2 from the germline V gene are DFQATT and SNEGSKA (reference sequence). The CDR3 totals 13 residues. J gave up 6 bases and V 3 bases, and 1 base lay outside the gene matches. The CDR3 loop reads CSARTSGINEQFF. The CDR3 DNA sequence: TGCAGTGCTAGGACTAGCGGGATCAATGAGCAGTTCTTC.

This chain connects TRBV5-1 to TRBJ1-5; no clear D gene. The CDR3 runs 13 residues. Germline values: CDR1 SGHRS, CDR2 YFSETQ. The germline V and J ends were trimmed by 4 bases and 9 bases, with 14 bases remaining between them. CDR3 DNA sequence: TGCGCCAGCAGCCCCGGAGCGGGAAGGCCCCAGCATTTT. Encoded protein: CASSPGAGRPQHF.

There are a few counts of this clonotype. The gene calls are TRBV7-2 and TRBJ1-5; D not certain. Germline CDR1 and CDR2: SGHTA and FQGNSA. V lost 3 bases, J lost 7 bases, and 10 bases lay in between. This CDR3 region has 13 residues. The CDR3 protein is CASSFRSEQPQHF. CDR3 nucleotide sequence: TGTGCCAGCAGCTTCCGATCTGAGCAGCCCCAGCATTTT.

The chain is built from TRBV18 and TRBJ1-5; 10 bases are shared with TRBD1. The V and J ends lost 3 bases and 6 bases, in that order; junction bases with no gene match: 8. The CDR3 contains 16 residues. CDR1 KGHSH and CDR2 LQKENI come from the germline V gene. CDR3 DNA: TGTGCCAGCTCACCTACCGGGACAGGGGTAGGTCAGCCCCAGCATTTT. The encoded protein is CASSPTGTGVGQPQHF.

This clonotype was counted at least ten times. This chain connects TRBV5-1 to TRBJ2-2, with D tentatively TRBD1 (5 bases). This CDR3 spans 16 amino acids. Germline loops: CDR1 SGHRS, CDR2 YFSETQ. The V end was cut by 2 bases, the J end by 2 bases, with 13 bases between. The CDR3 spells CASSFLPQGNTGELFF. CDR3 coding DNA: TGCGCCAGCAGCTTTCTTCCCCAGGGTAACACCGGGGAGCTGTTTTTT.

The chain has TRBV28 and TRBJ1-2; D not certain. The germline V gene encodes CDR1 MDHEN and CDR2 SYDVKM. CDR3 length: 13 amino acids. V was clipped by 4 bases and J by 4 bases, with 10 bases between them. CDR3 sequence (DNA): TGTGCCAGCAGTTCAGCCGCCATCTATGGCTACACCTTC. As protein: CASSSAAIYGYTF.

This clonotype was picked up a small number of times. The J gene is TRBJ2-4, the V gene TRBV11-3; 10 bases match TRBD2. Looked up from germline, CDR1 is SGHNT and CDR2 is YENEEA. V lost 5 bases to trimming and J lost 6 bases; unmatched junction nucleotides: 7. This CDR3 contains 15 residues. The CDR3 reads CASSPPASGGNIQYF. CDR3 nucleotides: TGTGCCAGCAGCCCTCCGGCTAGCGGGGGAAACATTCAGTACTTC.

This clonotype was picked up many times. The chain combines TRBV29-1 with TRBJ1-2; 8 bases are a match to TRBD1. There are 12 residues in the CDR3. The junction had 2 bases not matched to a gene; V was cut back by 4 bases and J by 4 bases. Germline V CDR1 and CDR2: SQVTM, ANQGSEA. CDR3 DNA: TGCAGCGTTGCACAGGGGGGCTATGGCTACACCTTC. It yields the protein CSVAQGGYGYTF.